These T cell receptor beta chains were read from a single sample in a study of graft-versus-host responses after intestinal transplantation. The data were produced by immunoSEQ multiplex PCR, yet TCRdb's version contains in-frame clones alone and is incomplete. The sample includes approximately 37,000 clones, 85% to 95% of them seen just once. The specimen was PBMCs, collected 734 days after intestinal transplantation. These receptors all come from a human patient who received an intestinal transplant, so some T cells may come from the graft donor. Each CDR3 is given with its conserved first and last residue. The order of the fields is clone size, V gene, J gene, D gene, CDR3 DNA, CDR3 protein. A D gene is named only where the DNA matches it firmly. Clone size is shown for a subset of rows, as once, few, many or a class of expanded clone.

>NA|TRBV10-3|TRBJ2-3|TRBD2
TGTGCCACCGGAGCGGGAGTCAGCACAGATACGCAGTATTTT
CATGAGVSTDTQYF
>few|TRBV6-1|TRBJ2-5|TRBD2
TGTGCCAGCAGTGAAACTAGCGGGGGTCAAGAGACCCAGTACTTC
CASSETSGGQETQYF
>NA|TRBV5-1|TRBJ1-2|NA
TGCGCCAGCAGCTTGCTGCTCCCGGGACGATATGGCTACACCTTC
CASSLLLPGRYGYTF
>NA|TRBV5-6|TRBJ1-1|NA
TGTGCCAGCAGCTTGGGAGGTAACACTGAAGCTTTCTTT
CASSLGGNTEAFF
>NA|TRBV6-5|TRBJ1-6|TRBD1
TGTGCCGTCCGGGACAGGGAAAATTCACCCCTCCACTTT
CAVRDRENSPLHF
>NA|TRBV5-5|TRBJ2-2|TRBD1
TGTGCCAGCAGAGCGGGACAGGGCACCGGGGAGCTGTTTTTT
CASRAGQGTGELFF
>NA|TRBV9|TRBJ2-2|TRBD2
TGTGCCAGCAGCGCCCGTAGTCTAGCGGGAGCGTACACCGGGGAGCTGTTTTTT
CASSARSLAGAYTGELFF
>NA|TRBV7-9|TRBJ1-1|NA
TGTGCCAGCAGCTTAGAATACACTGAAGCTTTCTTT
CASSLEYTEAFF
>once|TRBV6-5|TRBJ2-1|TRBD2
TGTGCCAGCAGTTACTCGCAGACTAGCGGTTACAATGAGCAGTTCTTC
CASSYSQTSGYNEQFF
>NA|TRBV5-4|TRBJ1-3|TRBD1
TGTGCCAGCAGCTTTGGAGGGGGCGCATATGGAAACACCATATATTTT
CASSFGGGAYGNTIYF
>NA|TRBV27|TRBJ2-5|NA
TGTGCCAGCAGTCTCCGGTCAGGGATTGCAAGAGAGGCCCAGTACTTC
CASSLRSGIAREAQYF
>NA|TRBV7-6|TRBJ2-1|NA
TGTGCCAGCAGCTTACCAGAGGGGCTGTTCTTC
CASSLPEGLFF
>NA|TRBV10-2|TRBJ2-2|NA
TGCGCCAGCAGTGAGTGGGGGCCGGTCGGGGAGCTGTTTTTT
CASSEWGPVGELFF
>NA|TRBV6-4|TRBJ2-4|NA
TGTGCCAGCAGTATACGACCAGCACAAGGGGTAGCCAAAAACATTCAGTACTTC
CASSIRPAQGVAKNIQYF
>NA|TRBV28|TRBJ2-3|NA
TGTGCCAGCGGACCAACGACAGATACGCAGTATTTT
CASGPTTDTQYF
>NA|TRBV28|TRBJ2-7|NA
TGTGCCAGCAGTTTAGGGGCGGCACAGTCCTACGAGCAGTACTTC
CASSLGAAQSYEQYF
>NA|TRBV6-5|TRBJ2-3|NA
TGTGCCAGCAGTAGGGGGGGAGCAACAGATGCGCAGTATTTT
CASSRGGATDAQYF
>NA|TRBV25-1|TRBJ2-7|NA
TGTGCCAGCAGTGAACCGGCCAGGGGCTCCTACGAGCAGTACTTC
CASSEPARGSYEQYF
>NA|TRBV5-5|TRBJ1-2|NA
TGTGCCAGCAGCCTACCTACGGGGAATTCTCCTAGTGGCTACACCTTC
CASSLPTGNSPSGYTF
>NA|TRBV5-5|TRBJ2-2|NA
TGTGCCAGCAGCTCCCAAACGGGCACCGGGGAGCTGTTTTTT
CASSSQTGTGELFF
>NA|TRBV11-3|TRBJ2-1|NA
TGTGCCAGCGGAACAGGGTTATCAGGCCATGAGCAGTTCTTC
CASGTGLSGHEQFF
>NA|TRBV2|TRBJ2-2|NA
TGTGCCAGCAGACAGGGTACAGCCGGGGAGCTGTTTTTT
CASRQGTAGELFF
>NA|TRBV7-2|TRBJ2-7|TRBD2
TGTGCCAGCAGCTCCCCGGGGGGGGGTAGCTCCTACGAGCAGTACTTC
CASSSPGGGSSYEQYF
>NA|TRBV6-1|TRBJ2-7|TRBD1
TGTGCCAGCAACCCGACAGGGGAGTTCGACGAGCAGTACTTC
CASNPTGEFDEQYF
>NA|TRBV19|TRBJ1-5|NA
TGTGCCAGTAGTATCTTTGGGGCAGGGGCCGGAGGGCAGCCCCAGCATTTT
CASSIFGAGAGGQPQHF
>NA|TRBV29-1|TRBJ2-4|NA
TGCAGCGTTAGTCGCAGTCAGCTTCTAGCCAAAAACATTCAGTACTTC
CSVSRSQLLAKNIQYF